This TCR beta chain was captured by sequencing in a study of T cell changes during pregnancy in multiple sclerosis. Data came from immunoSEQ multiplex PCR; TCRdb stores just in-frame clones and leaves some out. The data contain around 57,000 clones, 90% to 95% of them singletons. The CDR3 has 16 amino acids. Per germline, CDR1 MNHEY and CDR2 SMNVEV (reference sequence). Trimming at V came to 0 bases and at J to 4 bases, leaving 6 bases not matched to a gene. The sequence derives from a female donor in good health, enrolled as a control in a pregnancy study. The sample was peripheral blood, taken in the third trimester of pregnancy. The chain carries TRBV27 and TRBJ1-2; 9 bases line up with TRBD1. As DNA, the CDR3 is TGTGCCAGCAGTTTATCCACAGGGGGCGAAGGCTATGGCTACACCTTC. Translation gives CASSLSTGGEGYGYTF.